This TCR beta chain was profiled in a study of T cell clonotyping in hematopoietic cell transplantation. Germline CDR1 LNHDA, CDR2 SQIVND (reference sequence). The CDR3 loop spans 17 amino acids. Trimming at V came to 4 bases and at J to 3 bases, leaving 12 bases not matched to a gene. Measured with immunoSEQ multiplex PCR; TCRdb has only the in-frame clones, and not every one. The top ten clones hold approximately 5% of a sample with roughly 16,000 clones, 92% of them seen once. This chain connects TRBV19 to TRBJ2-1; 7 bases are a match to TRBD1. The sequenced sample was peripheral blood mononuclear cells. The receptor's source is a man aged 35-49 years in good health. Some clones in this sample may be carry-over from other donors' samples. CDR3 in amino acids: CASSTEEPGQFYNEQFF. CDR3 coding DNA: TGTGCCAGTAGTACAGAAGAACCGGGACAGTTCTACAATGAGCAGTTCTTC.